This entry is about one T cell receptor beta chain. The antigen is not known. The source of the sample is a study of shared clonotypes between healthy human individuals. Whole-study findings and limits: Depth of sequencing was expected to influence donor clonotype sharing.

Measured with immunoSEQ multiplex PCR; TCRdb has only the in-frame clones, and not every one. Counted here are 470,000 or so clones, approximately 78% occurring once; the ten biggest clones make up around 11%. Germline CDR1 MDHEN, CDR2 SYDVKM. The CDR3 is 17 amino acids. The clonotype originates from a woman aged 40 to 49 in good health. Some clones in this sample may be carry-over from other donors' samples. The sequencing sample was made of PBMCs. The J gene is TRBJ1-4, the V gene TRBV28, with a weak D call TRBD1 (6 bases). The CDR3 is CASLRDNLGLRQEKLFF. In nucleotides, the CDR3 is TGTGCAAGCCTCCGGGACAACCTCGGACTTCGGCAGGAAAAACTGTTTTTT.